This T cell receptor (beta chain) was observed in a study of TIL therapy for anti-PD-1-resistant metastatic lung cancer (dated by TCRdb to the early 2020s). Background on the whole study: Tumors were harvested prior to any PD-1/PD-L1 blockade, after which nivolumab was administered to patients, and lymphodepletion, expanded TIL infusion and IL-2 were given to patients who progressed. A median age of approximately 50 years (range about 38-75) and a median tumor PD-L1 proportion score of approximately 6% were recorded among enrolled patients. T cell receptor beta sequencing of tumor and peripheral blood served to follow clonotypes across the tumor, the expanded TIL product, and serial blood samples. Across the cohort, whole-exome sequencing showed a median non-synonymous tumor mutation burden of roughly 1.5 mutations per megabase. The cohort was composed predominantly of lung adenocarcinoma, with a handful of EGFR-mutant and two ALK-rearranged tumors included, and half of patients were identified as current or former smokers.

Here is what the overall study found, with its caveats: The study protocol defined all tumor marker inferences as exploratory. Infused TIL clonotypes partially replaced the baseline peripheral repertoire then decayed over months, with no apparent association between persistence and response. The cohort was highly selected, including more treatment-naive, never-smoker and oncogene-addicted patients than is typical, which limits generalizability.

Using bias-controlled multiplex PCR with the immunoSEQ v3 hsTCRB kit, the TCR beta CDR3 regions were amplified from genomic DNA. TCR libraries were sequenced on an Illumina NextSeq 500 to around 2.2 million read pairs for survey level or roughly 4.5-6 million for deep level. The authors' analysis ran thus. Clonality was reported by immunoSEQ Analyzer software, which also assigned V, D and J genes and filtered out non-productive sequences. To compare repertoires between infused TIL and blood, productive Simpson clonality was used along with the Morisita overlap index of productive TRB rearrangements. Absolute clonotype counts in blood were estimated by multiplying the lymphocyte count by the CD3+ fraction and by the productive frequency of the clone. TCRdb re-hosts the immuneACCESS table, in-frame sequences only. Its copies lack some clones; in the studies checked, an unresolved V gene accounts for under half of them, and the cause for the rest is not known. That table supplies the V and J calls and clone size; D and trimming were determined from the DNA. Present in this sample are about 43,000 clones, 79% of which were seen just once. The ten largest clones represent roughly 16% of the sample.

V is cut by 2 bases and J by 0 bases, and the space between the germline ends is 7 bases. Taken from the germline V gene, the CDR1 and CDR2 loops are SGHTA and FQGNSA. From cysteine to phenylalanine, the CDR3 is 14 amino acids long. Here the CDR3 DNA is all that survives: 42 bases in frame from base 1. Worth noting for this clone: Its antigen remains unidentified. No quality values exist for individual bases; no much larger clone is one base distant.

In the paper's terms, the time point label means: pre-treatment sample, taken before nivolumab and TIL therapy. Between late 2017 and January 2020, a dual-center phase I trial enrolled adults who had stage 4 NSCLC. The samples were obtained from a phase I trial that was single-arm and open-label and tested tumor-infiltrating lymphocyte therapy combined with nivolumab in advanced non-small cell lung cancer. Mononuclear cells from blood collected in EDTA tubes were isolated on a Ficoll gradient and snap-frozen as pellets, and DNA was then extracted using a Qiagen mini-prep kit. Sequencing was performed on blood, taken at baseline. The sequence is built from TRBV7-2 and TRBJ1-1; TRBD1 is a weak D gene call, 5 bases matching. The TCR comes from a man between 65 and 85 years old with non-small cell lung cancer. The DNA sequence follows: TGTGCCAGCAGCTTAAGACAGCTGAACACTGAAGCTTTCTTT. It translates to CASSLRQLNTEAFF.